This T cell receptor (beta chain) was documented in a study of shared clonotypes between healthy human individuals. Study-wide results and caveats: Specimens sampled were limited to blood, with tissue repertoires likely differing. Clonotypes not shared had lower generation probabilities than those common to all four donors.

The assay was carried out at the deep level. The assay was immunoSEQ multiplex PCR, and TCRdb's table has in-frame clones only and misses some. The sample contains 2,500,000 or so clones, 85% to 95% of which appear only once. On this clone: The antigen remains undetermined.

Naive CD4+ cells were CD45RA-selected; the remaining cells were memory. This CDR3 is built from 15 residues. V was trimmed by 0 bases and J by 4 bases, leaving 11 bases between them. In germline, CDR1 is SGHRS, CDR2 YFSETQ. This clonotype originated in a man aged 18 to 29 in good health. Some clones in this sample may be carry-over from other donors' samples. Sequencing was carried out using naive CD4+ T cells from PBMCs. Subset meaning: CD45RA+ positively selected. V usage is TRBV5-1 and J usage is TRBJ1-5; D call uncertain. In DNA form, the CDR3 reads TGCGCCAGCAGCTTGGAGGGCAGTATGAATCAGCCCCAGCATTTT. Its protein is CASSLEGSMNQPQHF.